A single TCR beta chain is shown here with its context. Its antigen remains unidentified. This specimen belongs to a study of T cells in localized non-small cell lung cancer. Study results and limitations: A denser population of T cells in blood accompanied longer overall survival. Clonality peaked in uninvolved adjacent lung rather than tumor. One tumor region alone was sequenced, and heterogeneity therefore remains possible. When the top 100 tumor clones were examined, a median 57 of them also appeared in the adjacent lung, which was paired and uninvolved.

The data were produced by immunoSEQ multiplex PCR, yet TCRdb's version contains in-frame clones alone and is incomplete. The sample yields about 78,000 clones, 84% seen once. This CDR3 spans 15 amino acids. Germline assignment: CDR1 SNHLY and CDR2 FYNNEI. V gave up 7 bases and J gave up 4 bases; unmatched junction bases: 8. This sequence originates from a man aged 35-69 years with stage I lung adenocarcinoma. Here the sequenced sample was peripheral blood, taken before any cancer treatment. The gene calls are TRBV2 and TRBJ1-2, with TRBD1 matching over 11 bases. The CDR3 nucleotides are TGTGCCAGCATGGGGTCGGACAGGGGGCCCTATGGCTACACCTTC. Encoded protein: CASMGSDRGPYGYTF.